The sequence of this T cell receptor beta chain was determined in a study of beta chain features in type 1 diabetes. General study results and limits: Amplification by PCR could prefer shorter templates, with the same effect in patients and controls.

With V trimmed by 1 base and J by 9 bases, 9 bases remained unmatched. The CDR3 runs to 17 residues. In germline, CDR1 is SGHAT, CDR2 FQNNGV. Reverse transcription of all isolated RNA meant that expressed TCRB transcripts were sequenced. TCRdb keeps only in-frame clones here, not all; method: immunoSEQ multiplex PCR. The repertoire holds about 900,000 clones, with roughly 16% as singletons. With regard to this clone: Its antigen remains unidentified.

Sequencing was done on a sample of naive CD4+ T cells from blood. This sequence was found in a young woman in good health. The chain combines TRBV11-2 with TRBJ2-1, with TRBD2 matching over 13 bases. CDR3 loop: CASSLALGLAGASEQFF. For the CDR3, the DNA is TGTGCCAGCAGCTTAGCCCTCGGACTAGCGGGAGCCAGTGAGCAGTTCTTC.